Listed here are 5 T cell receptor beta chains from one sample, sequenced in a study of human T cells and chemical hapten exposure. MiXCR, applied by TCRdb to the RACE reads, yields one record per CDR3 protein. In the table there are approximately 180,000 distinct CDR3 sequences, 30% of which are singletons. Specified time point: pre-sensitization, week 0. Treatment specified: therapeutic diphenylcyclopropenone sensitization with weekly scalp DPC. Sequenced material: whole blood, taken in connection with sensitization to the hapten diphenylcyclopropenone (DPC). The receptors stem from a woman aged 25-40 years with alopecia areata. Some clones in this sample may be carry-over from other donors' samples.

The chain uses TRBV5-1 and TRBJ2-2; 7 bases are a match to TRBD1. Trimming at V came to 4 bases and at J to 2 bases, leaving 5 bases not matched to a gene. This CDR3 has 15 residues. CDR1 is SGHRS and CDR2 is YFSETQ in the germline V gene. The CDR3 nucleotides are TGCGCCAGCAGCCCGGGACAGCTAAACACCGGGGAGCTGTTTTTT. It codes for CASSPGQLNTGELFF.

This clonotype occurred a few times. The chain joins TRBV4-3 to TRBJ2-7; 11 bases align to TRBD1. Trimming at V came to 2 bases and at J to 0 bases, leaving 3 bases not matched to a gene. The CDR3 is 16 amino acids. Germline values: CDR1 LGHNA, CDR2 YSLEER. In DNA, the CDR3 is TGCGCCAGCAGCCAACCCGGGACAGGGGGCTCCTACGAGCAGTACTTC. It is translated as CASSQPGTGGSYEQYF.

This clonotype was observed a few times. The chain carries TRBV11-2 and TRBJ1-1, with D possibly TRBD1 on 6 matching bases. CDR3 length equals 15 residues. Trimming stripped 3 bases from V and 4 bases from J, with 15 bases between. Germline CDR1 reads SGHAT; CDR2 reads FQNNGV. The CDR3 here is CASSFWNREGTEAFF. The CDR3 DNA is TGTGCCAGCAGCTTTTGGAACAGGGAAGGCACTGAAGCTTTCTTT.

The gene calls are TRBV7-9 and TRBJ2-1; D is possibly TRBD1 (5 bases). There are 14 residues in the CDR3. Germline V lookup: CDR1 SEHNR, CDR2 FQNEAQ (reference sequence). The ends were cut back, 5 bases at V and 6 bases at J, with 14 bases in the middle. Here the CDR3 reads CASSPRQLINEQFF. DNA of the CDR3: TGTGCCAGCAGCCCCCGACAGCTAATCAATGAGCAGTTCTTC. The full variable domain, its missing parts supplied by reference TRBV7-9 and TRBJ2-1, is DTGVSQNPRHKITKRGQNVTFRCDPISEHNRLYWYRQTLGQGPEFLTYFQNEAQLEKSRLLSDRFSAERPKGSFSTLEIQRTEQGDSAMYLCASSPRQLINEQFFGPGTRLTVL.

The rearrangement links TRBV6-6 to TRBJ2-7; D possibly corresponds to TRBD2 (5 bases). Germline V gene sequence: CDR1 MNHNY, CDR2 SVGAGI (reference sequence). V dropped 8 bases and J dropped 0 bases, with 17 bases sitting between them. The CDR3 contains 15 residues. The CDR3 sequence: CASRPAEARSYEQYF. The DNA of the CDR3 is TGTGCCAGCCGGCCAGCGGAAGCCCGCTCCTACGAGCAGTACTTC.